The next 17 T cell receptor beta chains were all read from a single sample in a study of control samples from healthy donors and cancer patients. The data were produced by immunoSEQ multiplex PCR, yet TCRdb's version contains in-frame clones alone and is incomplete. Among 110,000 or so clones listed, almost 85% were seen once. Material: blood. The receptor source for this set is a man between 18 and 29 years old in good health.

The CDR3 reads CASSLVVGPYNEQFF. In DNA, the CDR3 is TGTGCCAGCAGCTTAGTGGTAGGGCCCTACAATGAGCAGTTCTTC. The chain employs TRBV7-9 and TRBJ2-1, with no clear D. Trimming shortened V by 1 base and J by 2 bases, and 9 bases separated the two germline ends. This CDR3 contains 15 residues. The germline gives CDR1 SEHNR, CDR2 FQNEAQ (reference sequence).

The rearrangement joins TRBV7-9 to TRBJ1-2; unclear D gene. Germline lookup yields CDR1 SEHNR and CDR2 FQNEAQ (reference sequence). The germline V and J ends were trimmed by 5 bases and 4 bases, with 20 bases remaining between them. The length of the CDR3 is 16 residues. CDR3 region: CASSPRMGGHSYGYTF. The CDR3, as DNA: TGTGCCAGCAGCCCTAGGATGGGAGGGCATAGCTATGGCTACACCTTC.

J is TRBJ2-5 and V is TRBV5-1; 9 bases match TRBD2. With V trimmed by 3 bases and J by 5 bases, 5 bases remained unmatched. The CDR3 has 14 residues. Germline assignment: CDR1 SGHRS and CDR2 YFSETQ. As DNA, the CDR3 is TGCGCCAGCAGCTCGGGACTAGCATTTGAGACCCAGTACTTC. This sequence encodes CASSSGLAFETQYF.

This clone was seen a single time. V gene TRBV27 combines with J gene TRBJ2-3, with TRBD2 matching 9 bases. The V and J ends lost 3 bases and 2 bases, in that order; junction bases with no gene match: 6. The length of the CDR3 is 16 residues. Germline lookup yields CDR1 MNHEY and CDR2 SMNVEV (reference sequence). CDR3 amino acids: CASSFGLARYTDTQYF. The CDR3 bases are TGTGCCAGCAGTTTTGGACTAGCGAGATACACAGATACGCAGTATTTT.

This clone was detected a few times. The chain carries TRBV18 and TRBJ1-2; possible D gene TRBD1, 6 bases. Looked up from germline, CDR1 is KGHSH and CDR2 is LQKENI. V lost 0 bases and J 3 bases, leaving 11 bases between the germline ends. The CDR3 spans 15 residues. DNA for the CDR3: TGTGCCAGCTCACCACCAACGGGGGCGTACTATGGCTACACCTTC. Its translation: CASSPPTGAYYGYTF.

The chain carries TRBV5-4 and TRBJ1-4; D may be TRBD1 (5 bases). This CDR3 is 14 amino acids long. The ends were cut back, 1 base at V and 7 bases at J, with 11 bases in the middle. The germline V gene has CDR1 SGHNT and CDR2 YYREEE (reference sequence). This chain's CDR3 is CASSLTGEGEKLFF. As DNA, the CDR3 is TGTGCCAGCAGCTTGACGGGGGAGGGTGAAAAACTGTTTTTT.

This clone appeared many times. Other DNA sequences in the same sample also yield this CDR3. The rearrangement joins TRBV9 to TRBJ1-5; D is undetermined. Looked up from germline, CDR1 is SGDLS and CDR2 is YYNGEE. The CDR3 consists of 14 residues. V lost 0 bases, J lost 1 base, and 5 bases lay in between. CDR3: CASSVGVSNQPQHF. CDR3 sequence (DNA): TGTGCCAGCAGCGTAGGAGTGAGCAATCAGCCCCAGCATTTT. The full variable domain, rest sourced from reference TRBV9 and TRBJ1-5, is DSGVTQTPKHLITATGQRVTLRCSPRSGDLSVYWYQQSLDQGLQFLIQYYNGEERAKGNILERFSAQQFPDLHSELNLSSLELGDSALYFCASSVGVSNQPQHFGDGTRLSIL.

The chain carries TRBV7-8 and TRBJ2-2; 8 nucleotides match TRBD2. J lost 4 bases, V lost 4 bases, and 5 bases had no gene match. Germline V CDR1 and CDR2: SGHVS, FQNEAQ. The CDR3 covers 15 residues. The CDR3 region is CASSWGLVGTGELFF. The CDR3 DNA follows: TGTGCCAGCAGCTGGGGACTAGTCGGCACCGGGGAGCTGTTTTTT.

The chain recombines TRBV6-2 or TRBV6-3 with TRBJ2-5, with D perhaps matching TRBD1 (5 bases). The CDR3 is made up of 14 amino acids. V lost 2 bases, J lost 4 bases, and 11 bases lay in between. Germline CDR1 reads MNHEY; CDR2 reads SVGEGT. CDR3 residues: CASSYHGRGETQYF. In DNA form, the CDR3 reads TGTGCCAGCAGTTACCACGGAAGGGGAGAGACCCAGTACTTC.

This chain joins TRBV11-2 and TRBJ2-7, with 8 bases lining up with TRBD1. Germline CDR1 SGHAT, CDR2 FQNNGV. V shed 3 bases and J 8 bases; nucleotides not matched to a gene: 3. The CDR3 is 12 residues long. This CDR3 reads CASSLDRVKQYV. The CDR3 bases are TGTGCCAGCAGCTTGGACAGGGTCAAGCAGTACGTC.

This clone was detected once. This sequence joins TRBV11-3 and TRBJ2-5; 7 bases align to TRBD1. Germline V gene lookup returns CDR1 SGHNT and CDR2 YENEEA. After removal of 5 bases from V and 2 bases from J, the junction contained 11 bases not matched to a gene. The CDR3 length is 16 residues. This chain's CDR3 is CASSHEHDREQETQYF. The CDR3 DNA is TGTGCCAGCAGCCACGAACACGACAGGGAACAAGAGACCCAGTACTTC.

The J gene is TRBJ2-1, the V gene TRBV5-4, with 10 positions matching TRBD2. Per germline, CDR1 SGHNT and CDR2 YYREEE (reference sequence). Losses at the gene ends were 4 bases for V and 8 bases for J; bases not matched to a gene: 9. The CDR3 is made up of 15 amino acids. This CDR3 reads CASSRRSGGEDEQFF. The CDR3 DNA reads as TGTGCCAGCAGCCGTCGGAGCGGGGGGGAGGATGAGCAGTTCTTC.

The chain is built from TRBV5-6 and TRBJ2-7; D ambiguous. Germline V lookup: CDR1 SGHDT, CDR2 YYEEEE. The CDR3 runs to 13 residues. The V gene lost 4 bases and the J gene lost 1 base, with 9 bases spanning the gap. The CDR3 region is CASSTWPSYEQYF. The DNA of the CDR3 is TGTGCCAGCAGCACCTGGCCGTCCTACGAGCAGTACTTC.

The V call is TRBV6-5, the J call TRBJ1-2; unclear D gene. Germline loops: CDR1 MNHEY, CDR2 SVGAGI. V dropped 7 bases and J dropped 4 bases, with 16 bases sitting between them. The CDR3 loop spans 14 amino acids. DNA for the CDR3: TGTGCCAGCAAGGGCCGCGAACCATTCTATGGCTACACCTTC. Amino acids: CASKGREPFYGYTF.

Concerning this clone: The sample contains more than one DNA sequence encoding this CDR3. The J gene is TRBJ1-1, the V gene TRBV6-2 or TRBV6-3; D possibly corresponds to TRBD1 (5 bases). Germline lookup yields CDR1 MNHEY and CDR2 SVGEGT. V lost 2 bases to trimming and J lost 3 bases, with 16 bases between them. The CDR3 totals 16 residues. CDR3 residues: CASSYGAGRGYTEAFF. CDR3 coding DNA: TGTGCCAGCAGTTACGGGGCAGGGCGGGGGTACACTGAAGCTTTCTTT.

The CDR3: CASSPRGDGHGNQPQHF. DNA of the CDR3: TGTGCCAGCAGTCCACGGGGGGACGGCCATGGCAATCAGCCCCAGCATTTT. This chain links TRBV7-7 with TRBJ1-5; D perhaps matches TRBD1 (5 bases). Trimming took 6 bases from V and 2 from J, leaving 20 bases between them. CDR3 length: 17 amino acids. Germline-derived CDR1 and CDR2 are SSHAT and FNYEAQ (reference sequence).

The chain couples TRBV19 to TRBJ2-2, with TRBD2 matching over 11 bases. Germline V gene data show CDR1 as LNHDA and CDR2 as SQIVND (reference sequence). The CDR3 runs to 16 residues. After removal of 5 bases from V and 4 bases from J, the junction contained 6 bases not matched to a gene. CDR3 DNA sequence: TGTGCCAGTAGTCCCAGGCTAGCGGGGGGCACCGGGGAGCTGTTTTTT. It yields the protein CASSPRLAGGTGELFF.